Presented here are 29 T cell receptor beta chains from one specimen sequenced in a study of shared clonotypes between healthy human individuals. Repertoires were generated with immunoSEQ multiplex PCR, while TCRdb's copy carries only in-frame clones and drops some. The table lists approximately 620,000 clones, less than 98% of them singletons, with 0.055% to 0.07% in the top ten. The source material was naive CD4+ T cells sorted from blood. This sample's subset: CD45RA+ positively selected. The receptors originated from a woman between 25 and 40 years old in good health.

For this clone: The same CDR3 is also encoded by other DNA sequences in this sample. V gene TRBV19 combines with J gene TRBJ2-6; either TRBD1 or TRBD2 may supply D (5 bases each). V was shortened by 0 bases and J by 2 bases, with 8 bases between the two germline ends. The germline CDR1 and CDR2 sequences are LNHDA and SQIVND (reference sequence). This CDR3 has 16 amino acids. Here the CDR3 DNA reads TGTGCCAGTAGTATAGATAGAGGGGCTGGGGCCAACGTCCTGACTTTC. This codes for CASSIDRGAGANVLTF.

The chain carries TRBV9 and TRBJ1-1, with a possible D match to TRBD1 (5 bases). Trimming took off 5 bases at V and 1 base at J, with 6 bases between the two ends. The CDR3 loop spans 12 amino acids. Germline-derived CDR1 and CDR2 are SGDLS and YYNGEE. The CDR3 coding sequence is TGTGCCAGCAGGGGGGAGAACACTGAAGCTTTCTTT. Translation gives CASRGENTEAFF. The entire variable domain, with the rest obtained from reference TRBV9 and TRBJ1-1, is as follows: DSGVTQTPKHLITATGQRVTLRCSPRSGDLSVYWYQQSLDQGLQFLIQYYNGEERAKGNILERFSAQQFPDLHSELNLSSLELGDSALYFCASRGENTEAFFGQGTRLTVV.

This sequence joins TRBV5-4 and TRBJ2-5; no definite D call. Germline loops: CDR1 SGHNT, CDR2 YYREEE (reference sequence). Trimming cost V 1 base and J 9 bases, with 22 bases left between them. This CDR3 is built from 16 residues. The CDR3 DNA is TGTGCCAGCAGCTTGAGCGACACGGGTGTCGTGTCGGCCCAGTACTTC. Translation gives CASSLSDTGVVSAQYF.

V gene TRBV5-8 combines with J gene TRBJ2-3; D possibly corresponds to TRBD2 (6 bases). The CDR3 is 16 residues long. V gave up 2 bases and J gave up 2 bases, with 15 bases separating them. Germline assignment: CDR1 SGHTS and CDR2 YDEGEE. CDR3 region: CASSFLADSFTDTQYF. In DNA, the CDR3 is TGTGCCAGCAGCTTCTTAGCGGATTCCTTCACAGATACGCAGTATTTT.

This clone appeared a single time. The chain is built from TRBV4-2 and TRBJ1-1; D is undetermined. CDR1 and CDR2 from the germline V gene are LGHNA and YNFKEQ. The CDR3 length is 16 residues. V lost 1 base to trimming and J lost 0 bases, with 12 bases between them. CDR3 in DNA: TGTGCCAGCAGCCAAGTAGGGCGTCAATTGAACACTGAAGCTTTCTTT. Translated, it gives CASSQVGRQLNTEAFF.

The V gene is TRBV28, the J gene TRBJ2-3, with TRBD2 matching 11 bases. The J segment lost 1 base and the V segment lost 10 bases, leaving 1 base of the junction unmatched. This CDR3 is built from 13 residues. Germline V gene lookup returns CDR1 MDHEN and CDR2 SYDVKM. CDR3 protein: CATGLAGTDTQYF. CDR3 in DNA: TGTGCCACGGGACTAGCGGGCACAGATACGCAGTATTTT.

The chain couples TRBV5-1 to TRBJ1-4; D is perhaps TRBD1 (5 bases). Per germline, CDR1 SGHRS and CDR2 YFSETQ. The V end was cut by 4 bases, the J end by 5 bases, with 15 bases between. The CDR3 has 15 amino acids. CDR3 nucleotide sequence: TGCGCCAGCAGCCCGGGCGGGACGTCGAATGAAAAACTGTTTTTT. Protein sequence: CASSPGGTSNEKLFF.

About this clone itself: Distinct nucleotide sequences in the sample also encode this CDR3. This chain joins TRBV5-1 and TRBJ2-1; D gene uncertain. V lost 2 bases and J lost 1, with 1 base in between. The germline CDR1 and CDR2 sequences are SGHRS and YFSETQ. The CDR3 is 12 residues long. The CDR3 DNA follows: TGCGCCAGCAGCTTTTCCTACAATGAGCAGTTCTTC. The encoded protein is CASSFSYNEQFF.

The chain couples TRBV2 to TRBJ2-2; 8 bases match TRBD2. J lost 4 bases, V lost 6 bases, and 10 bases had no gene match. Germline CDR1 reads SNHLY; CDR2 reads FYNNEI. CDR3 length: 16 amino acids. This chain's CDR3 is CASRTTGTRFTGELFF. DNA for the CDR3: TGTGCCAGCAGAACCACCGGGACTAGGTTCACCGGGGAGCTGTTTTTT. The full variable domain, in which reference TRBV2 and TRBJ2-2 provide the parts outside the CDR3, is EPEVTQTPSHQVTQMGQEVILRCVPISNHLYFYWYRQILGQKVEFLVSFYNNEISEKSEIFDDQFSVERPDGSNFTLKIRSTKLEDSAMYFCASRTTGTRFTGELFFGEGSRLTVL.

A note on this clone: Sequence at one end of the junction differs from germline and may be a read error. The chain couples TRBV10-3 to TRBJ2-5, with D maybe TRBD1 (6 bases). In germline, CDR1 is ENHRY, CDR2 SYGVKD. The CDR3 consists of 11 residues. CDR3 nucleotide sequence: TGTACCATCGGGACACTAGAGACCCAGTACTTC. This sequence encodes CTIGTLETQYF.

V is TRBV5-1 and J is TRBJ1-2; weak D call: TRBD1 (6 bases). Germline values: CDR1 SGHRS, CDR2 YFSETQ. CDR3 size: 15 residues. Trimming shortened V by 4 bases and J by 1 base, and 14 bases separated the two germline ends. This CDR3 reads CASSDGQHFNYGYTF. In DNA form, the CDR3 reads TGCGCCAGCAGCGATGGACAGCATTTTAACTATGGCTACACCTTC.

The V and J genes are TRBV28 and TRBJ1-1, with D perhaps TRBD1 (6 bases). This CDR3 region has 18 residues. Germline-derived CDR1 and CDR2 are MDHEN and SYDVKM. V shed 1 base and J shed 3 bases, with 21 bases lying between them. This chain's CDR3 is CASSLLTGGGTGDTEAFF. The CDR3 region has the DNA TGTGCCAGCAGTTTATTAACGGGGGGCGGAACAGGAGACACTGAAGCTTTCTTT.

V gene TRBV6-5 combines with J gene TRBJ1-3; the D is unclear. CDR3 size: 14 residues. Trimming shortened V by 6 bases and J by 4 bases, and 13 bases separated the two germline ends. From germline, CDR1 is MNHEY and CDR2 SVGAGI. The CDR3 coding sequence is TGTGCCAGCAGGCAGGTTGGACGCGGAAACACCATATATTTT. Encoded protein: CASRQVGRGNTIYF.

The chain has TRBV2 and TRBJ1-5, with D possibly matching TRBD1 (6 bases). This CDR3 has 12 residues. Trimming removed 9 bases from V and 3 bases from J, with 9 bases in between. Germline CDR1 reads SNHLY; CDR2 reads FYNNEI. The CDR3 nucleotides read TGTGCCAGTAGACAGGACAATCAGCCCCAGCATTTT. This codes for CASRQDNQPQHF.

The chain joins TRBV7-6 to TRBJ2-2; maybe TRBD2 (5 bases). The CDR3 is made up of 16 amino acids. CDR1 and CDR2 (germline): SGHVS, FNYEAQ. The V and J ends lost 3 bases and 1 base respectively, with 12 bases between them. CDR3 amino acids: CASSLQVAGNTGELFF. CDR3 sequence (DNA): TGTGCCAGCAGCTTGCAGGTGGCGGGGAACACCGGGGAGCTGTTTTTT. The variable domain in full, with the rest retrieved from reference TRBV7-6 and TRBJ2-2, is GAGVSQSPRYKVTKRGQDVALRCDPISGHVSLYWYRQALGQGPEFLTYFNYEAQQDKSGLPNDRFSAERPEGSISTLTIQRTEQRDSAMYRCASSLQVAGNTGELFFGEGSRLTVL.

This rearrangement joins TRBV28 to TRBJ1-5, with D uncertain. The V and J ends lost 5 bases and 0 bases respectively, with 20 bases between them. The CDR3 totals 18 residues. Per germline, CDR1 MDHEN and CDR2 SYDVKM. CDR3 protein: CASSSAPKDPYSNQPQHF. The CDR3, as DNA: TGTGCCAGCAGTAGTGCCCCGAAGGACCCTTATAGCAATCAGCCCCAGCATTTT.

The chain uses TRBV7-2 and TRBJ2-1; TRBD2 aligns across 10 bases. The CDR3 consists of 13 residues. Per germline, CDR1 SGHTA and CDR2 FQGNSA. With V trimmed by 10 bases and J by 13 bases, 13 bases remained unmatched. The CDR3 region is CATGASGRKDQFF. The CDR3 DNA is TGTGCCACCGGGGCTAGCGGGAGAAAAGATCAGTTCTTC.

V gene TRBV28 combines with J gene TRBJ2-7; D is undetermined. Trimming shortened V by 2 bases and J by 5 bases, and 10 bases separated the two germline ends. Germline V lookup: CDR1 MDHEN, CDR2 SYDVKM. This CDR3 is built from 13 residues. The CDR3 region has the DNA TGTGCCAGCAGTTTAGCTATAGGGAACGAGCAGTACTTC. The encoded protein is CASSLAIGNEQYF.

This clone has just one count. The chain recombines TRBV28 with TRBJ2-2; D is ambiguous. V lost 5 bases to trimming and J lost 6 bases, with 16 bases between them. The CDR3 extends over 15 amino acids. The V gene's germline CDR1 is MDHEN and CDR2 SYDVKM. In DNA, the CDR3 is TGTGCCAGCAGTGGATTTAATGAAAGGCCCGGGGAGCTGTTTTTT. Translation gives CASSGFNERPGELFF.

The chain joins TRBV5-1 to TRBJ1-1; D is ambiguous. Trimming removed 2 bases from V and 3 bases from J, with 8 bases in between. Germline CDR1 is SGHRS and CDR2 is YFSETQ. This CDR3 is built from 13 residues. Here the CDR3 DNA reads TGCGCCAGCAGCTTCGGGGATGACACTGAAGCTTTCTTT. It translates to CASSFGDDTEAFF.

The J gene is TRBJ2-3, the V gene TRBV28; TRBD1 matches 11 bases. The CDR3 has 13 residues. After removal of 7 bases from V and 10 bases from J, the junction contained 7 bases not matched to a gene. Germline V lookup: CDR1 MDHEN, CDR2 SYDVKM. The CDR3 here is CASTRTGGYAQYF. In nucleotides, the CDR3 is TGTGCCAGCACCAGGACAGGGGGCTACGCGCAGTATTTT.

CDR3 nucleotide sequence: TGTGCCAGCAGCTTACTCGAGCGATTGGGCAATGAGCAGTTCTTC. It encodes CASSLLERLGNEQFF. The chain links TRBV11-2 to TRBJ2-1; D is uncertain. Looked up from germline, CDR1 is SGHAT and CDR2 is FQNNGV. This CDR3 has 15 residues. V dropped 2 bases and J dropped 6 bases, with 14 bases sitting between them. Variable domain in full (rest from reference TRBV11-2 and TRBJ2-1): EAGVAQSPRYKIIEKRQSVAFWCNPISGHATLYWYQQILGQGPKLLIQFQNNGVVDDSQLPKDRFSAERLKGVDSTLKIQPAKLEDSAVYLCASSLLERLGNEQFFGPGTRLTVL.

This clone has more than one count but fewer than ten. The chain has TRBV10-3 and TRBJ1-1; D gene uncertain. V lost 9 bases to trimming and J lost 3 bases, with 17 bases between them. The CDR3 spans 14 residues. The germline gives CDR1 ENHRY, CDR2 SYGVKD. CDR3 residues: CAIARGNLDTEAFF. The CDR3 DNA reads as TGTGCCATAGCACGAGGGAATCTGGACACTGAAGCTTTCTTT.

The V gene is TRBV5-1, the J gene TRBJ1-1; 12 bases are a match to TRBD1. This CDR3 spans 13 amino acids. Germline V gene data show CDR1 as SGHRS and CDR2 as YFSETQ. After removal of 4 bases from V and 11 bases from J, the junction contained 6 bases not matched to a gene. CDR3 DNA: TGCGCCAGCAGCCAGGGGACAGGGGGCAAGGCTTTCTTT. It specifies CASSQGTGGKAFF. Full variable domain (outside the CDR3, taken from reference TRBV5-1 and TRBJ1-1): KAGVTQTPRYLIKTRGQQVTLSCSPISGHRSVSWYQQTPGQGLQFLFEYFSETQRNKGNFPGRFSGRQFSNSRSEMNVSTLELGDSALYLCASSQGTGGKAFFGQGTRLTVV.

The rearrangement links TRBV11-2 to TRBJ1-1; a possible D gene is TRBD1 (5 bases). V was clipped by 5 bases and J by 2 bases, with 12 bases between them. The CDR3 runs to 14 residues. CDR1 and CDR2 from the germline V gene are SGHAT and FQNNGV. The CDR3: CASSTSGTNTEAFF. The CDR3 nucleotides are TGTGCCAGCAGCACCTCCGGGACCAACACTGAAGCTTTCTTT.

V gene TRBV5-4 combines with J gene TRBJ2-1; 8 nucleotides line up with TRBD1. From germline, CDR1 is SGHNT and CDR2 YYREEE (reference sequence). V shed 3 bases, J shed 2 bases, and the junction held 4 bases outside the gene matches. This CDR3 is 15 amino acids long. The CDR3 spells CASSWTGIPYNEQFF. The CDR3 DNA is TGTGCCAGCAGCTGGACAGGGATCCCCTACAATGAGCAGTTCTTC.

The rearrangement joins TRBV11-2 to TRBJ1-1; D perhaps matches TRBD1 (5 bases). The CDR3 is made up of 14 amino acids. Germline CDR1 reads SGHAT; CDR2 reads FQNNGV. V dropped 5 bases and J dropped 4 bases, with 14 bases sitting between them. CDR3 sequence reads: CASSPVGGVTEAFF. CDR3 bases: TGTGCCAGCAGCCCCGTCGGAGGGGTCACTGAAGCTTTCTTT. Full variable domain (missing parts from reference TRBV11-2 and TRBJ1-1): EAGVAQSPRYKIIEKRQSVAFWCNPISGHATLYWYQQILGQGPKLLIQFQNNGVVDDSQLPKDRFSAERLKGVDSTLKIQPAKLEDSAVYLCASSPVGGVTEAFFGQGTRLTVV.

V and J are TRBV28 and TRBJ1-2, with 8 positions matching TRBD1. Germline V gene lookup returns CDR1 MDHEN and CDR2 SYDVKM. V shed 6 bases, J shed 2 bases, and the junction held 8 bases outside the gene matches. This CDR3 spans 15 amino acids. CDR3 bases: TGTGCCAGCAGACCTACAGGGGGGATCAACTATGGCTACACCTTC. It yields the protein CASRPTGGINYGYTF.

This clone was recorded only once. The chain carries TRBV6-5 and TRBJ2-1; no reliable D call. Between the trimmed V and J ends, which lost 0 bases and 10 bases, there was a span of 10 bases. Germline V gene data show CDR1 as MNHEY and CDR2 as SVGAGI. The CDR3 sequence is 13 residues long. This CDR3 reads CASSYSRWHEQFF. Here the CDR3 DNA reads TGTGCCAGCAGTTACTCGAGGTGGCACGAGCAGTTCTTC.